One and the same sample provided the 21 T cell receptor beta chains below, sequenced in a study of T cell repertoires in cytomegalovirus infection. Each CDR3 protein is one row after TCRdb ran MiXCR on the reads. The sample contains hundreds of thousands of distinct CDR3 sequences, about 39% of which appear only once. Which antigens these TCRs recognize remains unknown. The sample in question was cultured PBMCs, obtained from culture after CMV antigen stimulation. These receptors were obtained from a human donor in good health (CMV status not recorded). Some clones in this sample may be carry-over from other donors' samples.

CDR3 protein: CASSFATGDPYSNQPQHF. CDR3 DNA sequence: TGTGCCAGCAGTTTTGCGACAGGGGACCCCTATAGCAATCAGCCCCAGCATTTT. The J gene is TRBJ1-5, the V gene TRBV12-3 or TRBV12-4, with TRBD1 matching 8 bases. The CDR3 extends over 18 amino acids. V was clipped by 3 bases and J by 0 bases; unmatched bases: 10.

The genes are TRBV7-4 and TRBJ2-1, with 13 bases aligning to TRBD2. The CDR3 consists of 14 residues. The trim removed 1 base at V and 15 bases at J, leaving 6 bases unmatched. CDR1 and CDR2 from the germline V gene are SGHVT and SQSDAQ. The CDR3 DNA reads TGTGCCAGCAGCTTAGAACTAGCGGGAGGGGAGGGGTTCTTC. It codes for CASSLELAGGEGFF.

This clonotype occurred a few times. The chain is built from TRBV5-1 and TRBJ1-5, with 7 positions matching TRBD1. Unmatched junction bases numbered 6, after V lost 4 bases and J lost 2 bases. The length of the CDR3 is 15 residues. Germline V gives CDR1 SGHRS, CDR2 YFSETQ. The CDR3 coding sequence is TGCGCCAGCAGCCCGAGGGGGCTCGGCAATCAGCCCCAGCATTTT. Translating it yields CASSPRGLGNQPQHF.

The chain is built from TRBV6-2 or TRBV6-3 and TRBJ2-1, with 11 bases lining up with TRBD2. This CDR3 has 14 amino acids. The germline V gene has CDR1 MNHEY and CDR2 SVGEGT. Trimming cost V 10 bases and J 8 bases; bases outside gene matches: 10. The CDR3 region has the DNA TGTGCCACCCATAGCGGGAGGGCCGGGGATGAGCAGTTCTTC. Translating it yields CATHSGRAGDEQFF.

This clonotype appeared a few times. The gene calls are TRBV6-1 and TRBJ1-5; TRBD1 is a possible D gene (5 bases). Germline V lookup: CDR1 MNHNS, CDR2 SASEGT. Trimming removed 7 bases at V and 5 bases at J, with 12 bases between. The CDR3 sequence is 13 residues long. The CDR3 spells CASNRQNYQPQHF. DNA for the CDR3: TGTGCCAGCAATCGACAGAACTATCAGCCCCAGCATTTT.

The table lists this clonotype with a few counts. The CDR3 loop reads CASSPSRGRNTDTQYF. The CDR3 nucleotides read TGTGCCAGCAGTCCGAGTAGGGGGCGAAACACAGATACGCAGTATTTT. V usage is TRBV7-9 and J usage is TRBJ2-3; 7 bases are shared with TRBD1. Germline-derived CDR1 and CDR2 are SEHNR and FQNEAQ (reference sequence). V was pared by 6 bases and J by 2 bases, with 11 bases of the junction left unmatched. This CDR3 has 16 residues.

The table lists this clonotype with many counts. This chain links TRBV7-2 with TRBJ2-3; tentative D call: TRBD1 (6 bases). V lost 3 bases, J lost 4 bases, and 11 bases lay in between. The CDR3 contains 14 residues. Per germline, CDR1 SGHTA and CDR2 FQGNSA. The CDR3 spells CASSFRGRPDTQYF. DNA for the CDR3: TGTGCCAGCAGCTTCAGGGGACGGCCAGATACGCAGTATTTT.

This clonotype was observed a few times. The rearrangement links TRBV11-2 to TRBJ2-1; no firm D call. The germline gives CDR1 SGHAT, CDR2 FQNNGV. The CDR3 runs to 14 residues. The V and J ends lost 5 bases and 5 bases respectively, with 13 bases between them. The CDR3 here is CASSPPPRDNEQFF. DNA for the CDR3: TGTGCCAGCAGCCCCCCCCCGCGAGACAATGAGCAGTTCTTC.

The rearrangement joins TRBV7-6 to TRBJ2-2; D is unclear. Deletions cut 4 bases from V and 4 bases from J, with 16 bases between. CDR3 length: 16 residues. Germline CDR1 and CDR2: SGHVS and FNYEAQ. The CDR3 DNA is TGTGCCAGCAGCTCGCTCCAAACGCGGAGCACCGGGGAGCTGTTTTTT. This codes for CASSSLQTRSTGELFF.

A few counts support this clonotype. The CDR3 sequence is CASSATRGSLGTDTQYF. The CDR3 bases are TGTGCCAGCAGCGCTACAAGGGGTTCGTTGGGCACAGATACGCAGTATTTT. The gene calls are TRBV7-6 and TRBJ2-3; tentatively, D is TRBD1 (5 bases). Trimming took off 5 bases at V and 1 base at J, with 19 bases between the two ends. This CDR3 contains 17 residues. Germline V gene data show CDR1 as SGHVS and CDR2 as FNYEAQ.

The rearrangement links TRBV7-9 to TRBJ2-3; either TRBD1 or TRBD2 may supply D (5 bases each). This CDR3 has 10 residues. Germline V CDR1 and CDR2: SEHNR, FQNEAQ (reference sequence). Trimming left V 10 bases short and J 8 bases short, with 10 bases between. This CDR3 reads CATGAATQYF. CDR3 coding DNA: TGTGCCACCGGGGCGGCTACGCAGTATTTT.

This chain connects TRBV11-2 to TRBJ2-1, with 13 nucleotides matching TRBD2. This CDR3 is 18 amino acids long. Germline-derived CDR1 and CDR2 are SGHAT and FQNNGV. Unmatched junction bases numbered 10, after V lost 6 bases and J lost 2 bases. The CDR3 reads CASRETRTSGRAYNEQFF. The CDR3 region has the DNA TGTGCCAGCAGGGAGACGAGGACTAGCGGGAGAGCCTACAATGAGCAGTTCTTC. Variable domain in full (rest from reference TRBV11-2 and TRBJ2-1): EAGVAQSPRYKIIEKRQSVAFWCNPISGHATLYWYQQILGQGPKLLIQFQNNGVVDDSQLPKDRFSAERLKGVDSTLKIQPAKLEDSAVYLCASRETRTSGRAYNEQFFGPGTRLTVL.

This clonotype was seen more than once but under ten times. The chain carries TRBV7-2 and TRBJ2-7, with D tentatively TRBD1 or TRBD2 (5 bases each). Germline V lookup: CDR1 SGHTA, CDR2 FQGNSA. V was clipped by 1 base and J by 1 base, with 17 bases between them. This CDR3 is 17 amino acids long. In DNA, the CDR3 is TGTGCCAGCAGCTTAGGGCCCCCAGGGCAGCGGTCCTACGAGCAGTACTTC. This sequence encodes CASSLGPPGQRSYEQYF.

The chain couples TRBV6-1 to TRBJ2-3, with 12 bases lining up with TRBD2. Germline V lookup: CDR1 MNHNS, CDR2 SASEGT. V gave up 2 bases and J gave up 7 bases; unmatched junction bases: 7. CDR3 size: 16 residues. The CDR3 loop is CASSEMRTSGAHTQYF. CDR3 nucleotides: TGTGCCAGCAGTGAAATGCGGACTAGCGGGGCACATACGCAGTATTTT.

The V gene is TRBV2, the J gene TRBJ1-1; 9 nucleotides agree with TRBD1. The junction had 5 bases not matched to a gene; V was cut back by 4 bases and J by 2 bases. Germline V gives CDR1 SNHLY, CDR2 FYNNEI. The CDR3 contains 15 residues. The CDR3 sequence is CASSGRDRVNTEAFF. The CDR3, as DNA: TGTGCCAGCAGTGGTAGGGACAGGGTAAACACTGAAGCTTTCTTT.

This chain joins TRBV7-8 and TRBJ1-1; no clear D gene. Germline V gene sequence: CDR1 SGHVS, CDR2 FQNEAQ. Trimming removed 6 bases at V and 4 bases at J, with 21 bases between. The CDR3 extends over 16 amino acids. The CDR3 nucleotides read TGTGCCAGCAGTATGGGGTCCGAGGTTTCGGGCACTGAAGCTTTCTTT. Translated, it gives CASSMGSEVSGTEAFF. The full variable domain, with the rest looked up from reference TRBV7-8 and TRBJ1-1, is GAGVSQSPRYKVAKRGQDVALRCDPISGHVSLFWYQQALGQGPEFLTYFQNEAQLDKSGLPSDRFFAERPEGSVSTLKIQRTQQEDSAVYLCASSMGSEVSGTEAFFGQGTRLTVV.

The chain combines TRBV5-1 with TRBJ2-7, with D unclear. This CDR3 has 14 amino acids. The V end was cut by 0 bases, the J end by 4 bases, with 11 bases between. The germline V gene encodes CDR1 SGHRS and CDR2 YFSETQ. The CDR3 nucleotides read TGCGCCAGCAGCTTGGGGACCACCTTTTACGAGCAGTACTTC. Amino acids: CASSLGTTFYEQYF.

This sequence joins TRBV7-2 and TRBJ2-3; TRBD2 matches 11 bases. The CDR3 spans 14 residues. Trimming took 4 bases from V and 11 from J; bases not matched to a gene: 8. CDR1 SGHTA and CDR2 FQGNSA come from the germline V gene. CDR3 coding DNA: TGTGCCAGCAGCTCGGCCCCGGGACTAGCGGTGCAGTATTTT. Translation: CASSSAPGLAVQYF.

The chain joins TRBV27 to TRBJ1-3, with 8 bases lining up with TRBD1. The CDR3 is 17 residues long. The junction had 14 bases not matched to a gene; V was cut back by 5 bases and J by 5 bases. The germline CDR1 and CDR2 sequences are MNHEY and SMNVEV (reference sequence). The CDR3 sequence is CASSTPPSDRVRNTIYF. CDR3 DNA sequence: TGTGCCAGCAGTACGCCCCCCTCGGACAGGGTCAGAAACACCATATATTTT.

The J gene is TRBJ2-1, the V gene TRBV15, with TRBD2 matching 10 bases. J lost 3 bases, V lost 0 bases, and 11 bases had no gene match. The V gene's germline CDR1 is LNHNV and CDR2 YYDKDF (reference sequence). CDR3 size: 19 residues. The CDR3 DNA reads TGTGCCACCAGCAGAGATCTCAGCGGGAGGGAATATGTCTACAATGAGCAGTTCTTC. Its translation is CATSRDLSGREYVYNEQFF.

The chain is built from TRBV5-4 and TRBJ2-3; a possible D gene is TRBD1 (5 bases). The CDR3 is 15 residues long. The germline V and J ends were trimmed by 3 bases and 2 bases, with 13 bases remaining between them. The germline gives CDR1 SGHNT, CDR2 YYREEE (reference sequence). The CDR3 region is CASSSEGHFTDTQYF. DNA of the CDR3: TGTGCCAGCAGCTCAGAAGGACACTTCACAGATACGCAGTATTTT.